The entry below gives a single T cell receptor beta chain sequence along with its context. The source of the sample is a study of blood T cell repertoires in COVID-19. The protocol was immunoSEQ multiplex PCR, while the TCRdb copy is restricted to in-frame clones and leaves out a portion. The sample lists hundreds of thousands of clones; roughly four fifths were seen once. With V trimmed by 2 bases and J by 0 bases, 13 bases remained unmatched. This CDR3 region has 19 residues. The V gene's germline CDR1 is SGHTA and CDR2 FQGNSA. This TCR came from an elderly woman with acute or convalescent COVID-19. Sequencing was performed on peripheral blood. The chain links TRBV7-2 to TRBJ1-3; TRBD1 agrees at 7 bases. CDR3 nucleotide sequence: TGTGCCAGCAGCTTAAAGGTCGGGACAGCCTATTCCTCTGGAAACACCATATATTTT. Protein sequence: CASSLKVGTAYSSGNTIYF.